This T cell receptor beta chain was recovered during a study of CD8 T cells in ankylosing spondylitis. Quantitative 5'-RACE was performed with molecular barcodes, and it yielded the TCR beta libraries. TCRdb called the 5' RACE reads again in MiXCR, with one record for every CDR3 protein. Of 470,000 or so distinct CDR3 sequences in the sample, about 24% were seen once. V gave up 3 bases and J gave up 0 bases, with 11 bases separating them. This CDR3 has 14 residues. Germline V lookup: CDR1 DFQATT, CDR2 SNEGSKA (reference sequence). Study observations and caveats: Disease-linked clones reportedly concentrated significantly in matched ankylosing spondylitis synovial fluid. Previously reported in reactive arthritis synovial fluid and blood were some of the motif variants. For ankylosing spondylitis blood, a TCR beta motif of 7 or 8 highly homologous variants appeared characteristic.

Worth noting for this clonotype: The antigen is undetermined.

Input material: blood, either unsorted or a sorted T cell fraction (not recorded which). The sequence was obtained from a male donor with ankylosing spondylitis. The chain joins TRBV20-1 to TRBJ1-1, with D perhaps TRBD1 (5 bases). The CDR3 bases are TGCAGTGCTAGCCTTTGGGGGATGAACACTGAAGCTTTCTTT. Translated: CSASLWGMNTEAFF.